This T cell receptor beta chain was profiled in a study of PD-L1 blockade in urothelial cancer. Study outcomes and limitations: In blood at 3 weeks, tumor-associated clones expanded more among patients with durable benefit.

Regarding this clone: The antigen remains unidentified.

Data came from immunoSEQ multiplex PCR; TCRdb stores just in-frame clones and leaves some out. This repertoire shows roughly 56,000 clones, around 80% found once; its top ten account for roughly 4.5%. CDR3 length equals 15 residues. Germline CDR1 reads SGHTA; CDR2 reads FQGTGA. With V trimmed by 2 bases and J by 7 bases, 4 bases remained unmatched. The TCR comes from an older man with urothelial cancer. This sequence joins TRBV7-3 and TRBJ2-1, with 11 bases fitting TRBD1. Sample: PBMCs, taken around atezolizumab (anti-PD-L1) treatment. The CDR3 DNA reads TGTGCCAGCAGCTTAGGGACAGGGGGGACAAATGAGCAGTTCTTC. Residues: CASSLGTGGTNEQFF.